This T cell receptor (beta chain) originates from a study of blood T cell repertoires in COVID-19. In germline, CDR1 is LGHNT, CDR2 FRNRAP. Between the trimmed V and J ends, which lost 1 base and 2 bases, there was a span of 8 bases. This CDR3 comprises 15 residues. Using immunoSEQ multiplex PCR, the repertoire was profiled, and TCRdb retains in-frame clones only, with some absent. The sample includes about 400,000 clones, 89% of them seen just once. There are many counts of this clone. The origin of this receptor is a man aged 35-49 years with acute or convalescent COVID-19. The sequenced sample was peripheral blood. The chain couples TRBV12-5 to TRBJ2-2, with D maybe TRBD1 (5 bases). The CDR3 coding sequence is TGTGCTAGTGGTTTGGGACAGCTTAACACCGGGGAGCTGTTTTTT. It encodes CASGLGQLNTGELFF.